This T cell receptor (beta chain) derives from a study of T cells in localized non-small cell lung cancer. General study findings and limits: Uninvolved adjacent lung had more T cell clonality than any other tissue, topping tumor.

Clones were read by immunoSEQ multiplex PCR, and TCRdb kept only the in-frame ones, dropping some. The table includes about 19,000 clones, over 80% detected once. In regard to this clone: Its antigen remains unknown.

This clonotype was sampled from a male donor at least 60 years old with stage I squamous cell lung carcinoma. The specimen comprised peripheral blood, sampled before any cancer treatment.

This CDR3 reads CASSGSVGAGQPQHF. DNA for the CDR3: TGTGCCAGTTCTGGCTCGGTCGGGGCGGGTCAGCCCCAGCATTTT. The rearrangement links TRBV19 to TRBJ1-5, with D possibly TRBD1 on 5 matching bases. The CDR3 is 15 amino acids. Trimming took off 8 bases at V and 6 bases at J, with 20 bases between the two ends. Germline V gives CDR1 LNHDA, CDR2 SQIVND (reference sequence).